Presented here are 32 T cell receptor beta chains from one specimen sequenced in a study of T cells in localized non-small cell lung cancer. Sequenced by immunoSEQ multiplex PCR; TCRdb stores in-frame clones only, minus some. The top ten hold around an eighth of the sample, which has roughly 26,000 clones, 80% to 90% seen once. Sequences were derived from peripheral blood, sampled before any cancer treatment. Receptor source: a female donor over 55 with stage II squamous cell lung carcinoma.

The chain employs TRBV14 and TRBJ2-2; D call uncertain. CDR1 is SGHDN and CDR2 is FVKESK in the germline V gene. This CDR3 comprises 15 residues. Deletions cut 5 bases from V and 7 bases from J, with 17 bases between. The CDR3: CASSLGFSSGGELFF. The DNA for the CDR3 is TGTGCCAGCAGCTTAGGTTTTTCATCGGGCGGGGAGCTGTTTTTT.

This rearrangement joins TRBV27 to TRBJ2-6; no firm D call. CDR1 is MNHEY, CDR2 SMNVEV, per germline (reference sequence). V lost 4 bases, J lost 4 bases, and 5 bases lay in between. This CDR3 is 13 amino acids long. The CDR3, as DNA: TGTGCCAGCAGTTCCAGGGGGGCCAACGTCCTGACTTTC. Protein product: CASSSRGANVLTF.

The chain employs TRBV25-1 and TRBJ1-1, with 7 bases that match TRBD1. The CDR3 sequence is 13 residues long. Germline CDR1 reads MGHDK; CDR2 reads SYGVNS. V lost 9 bases, J lost 1 base, and 5 bases stayed unmatched. DNA for the CDR3: TGTGCCAGTACGGGACAGCCGAACACTGAAGCTTTCTTT. Translating it yields CASTGQPNTEAFF.

The rearrangement uses TRBV4-1 and TRBJ2-1; 10 bases agree with TRBD2. Per germline, CDR1 MGHRA and CDR2 YSYEKL. V shed 2 bases, J shed 1 base, and the junction held 20 bases outside the gene matches. The CDR3 sequence is 22 residues long. The CDR3 sequence: CASSQTPPQRGGRYGSYNEQFF. In DNA form, the CDR3 reads TGCGCCAGCAGCCAAACCCCCCCCCAGCGGGGGGGCCGTTATGGGTCCTACAATGAGCAGTTCTTC.

This rearrangement joins TRBV5-1 to TRBJ1-1, with D uncertain. Germline V gene sequence: CDR1 SGHRS, CDR2 YFSETQ. The CDR3 is 14 amino acids. V was trimmed by 3 bases and J by 1 base, leaving 10 bases between them. CDR3 nucleotide sequence: TGCGCCAGCAGCTCCAGTATGGGGAACACTGAAGCTTTCTTT. The encoded protein is CASSSSMGNTEAFF. Together with reference TRBV5-1 and TRBJ1-1, the CDR3 gives the full variable domain: KAGVTQTPRYLIKTRGQQVTLSCSPISGHRSVSWYQQTPGQGLQFLFEYFSETQRNKGNFPGRFSGRQFSNSRSEMNVSTLELGDSALYLCASSSSMGNTEAFFGQGTRLTVV.

V and J are TRBV27 and TRBJ1-5, with 9 bases fitting TRBD1. This CDR3 is 15 amino acids long. Germline V gene data show CDR1 as MNHEY and CDR2 as SMNVEV (reference sequence). Losses at the gene ends were 5 bases for V and 2 bases for J; bases not matched to a gene: 4. The CDR3 coding sequence is TGTGCCAGCAGTCTCACAGGGGGCGGCAATCAGCCCCAGCATTTT. It translates to CASSLTGGGNQPQHF.

V and J are TRBV6-6 and TRBJ2-3; D is uncertain. Germline V lookup: CDR1 MNHNY, CDR2 SVGAGI (reference sequence). This CDR3 is built from 16 residues. V was clipped by 0 bases and J by 2 bases, with 12 bases between them. The CDR3 sequence is CASSYSVGAPTDTQYF. The CDR3 DNA follows: TGTGCCAGCAGTTACTCTGTCGGCGCCCCCACAGATACGCAGTATTTT.

The V gene is TRBV27, the J gene TRBJ2-2, with D possibly called TRBD1 or TRBD2 (6 bases each). The germline V gene has CDR1 MNHEY and CDR2 SMNVEV (reference sequence). This CDR3 has 17 residues. Trimming removed 4 bases at V and 7 bases at J, with 22 bases between. Here the CDR3 reads CASSSLVSRGQIGELFF. The CDR3 DNA reads TGTGCCAGCAGTTCCCTCGTGAGCCGGGGGCAAATCGGGGAGCTGTTTTTT.

This clone has a single count. The CDR3 nucleotides are TGTGCCAGCAGCTTAGGTGGGGTTAACACCGGGGAGCTGTTTTTT. This sequence encodes CASSLGGVNTGELFF. The genes are TRBV7-9 and TRBJ2-2; D is unclear. This CDR3 comprises 15 residues. Trimming shortened V by 1 base and J by 2 bases, and 8 bases separated the two germline ends. From germline, CDR1 is SEHNR and CDR2 FQNEAQ (reference sequence).

The genes are TRBV6-1 and TRBJ1-2, with 9 bases lining up with TRBD1. CDR1 is MNHNS, CDR2 SASEGT, per germline. V shed 2 bases and J 7 bases; nucleotides not matched to a gene: 5. The CDR3 is 14 amino acids. The CDR3 spells CASSEWGQGVGYTF. CDR3 bases: TGTGCCAGCAGTGAATGGGGACAGGGTGTTGGCTACACCTTC.

The rearrangement joins TRBV18 to TRBJ2-7; possible D gene TRBD2, 6 bases. The length of the CDR3 is 15 residues. Germline V gives CDR1 KGHSH, CDR2 LQKENI. Trimming removed 1 base at V and 0 bases at J, with 10 bases between. CDR3 sequence reads: CASSPRAGISYEQYF. The CDR3 coding sequence is TGTGCCAGCTCACCACGGGCGGGGATCTCCTACGAGCAGTACTTC.

This chain connects TRBV2 to TRBJ1-5; D gene ambiguous. In germline, CDR1 is SNHLY, CDR2 FYNNEI. Trimming took off 2 bases at V and 1 base at J, with 15 bases between the two ends. This CDR3 is 17 amino acids long. The CDR3 region has the DNA TGTGCCAGCAGTGAAACAAGGGCGAGAGGGAGCAATCAGCCCCAGCATTTT. It specifies CASSETRARGSNQPQHF.

This chain links TRBV10-3 with TRBJ2-5; TRBD1 aligns across 7 bases. Trimming cost V 6 bases and J 4 bases; bases outside gene matches: 8. The CDR3 has 14 residues. The germline V gene encodes CDR1 ENHRY and CDR2 SYGVKD. DNA for the CDR3: TGTGCCATCAGCCCAACAGGGGTGGGAGAGACCCAGTACTTC. This sequence encodes CAISPTGVGETQYF.

The chain joins TRBV19 to TRBJ1-5; D might be TRBD1 (5 bases). In germline, CDR1 is LNHDA, CDR2 SQIVND (reference sequence). V was pared by 2 bases and J by 8 bases, with 13 bases between. CDR3 length equals 14 residues. For the CDR3, the DNA is TGTGCCAGTAGTATATCAGGGAGGTCGGAGCCCCAGCATTTT. Translated: CASSISGRSEPQHF.

In DNA form, the CDR3 reads TGTGCCAGCTCATTCTCCGGGACAGGGCTTACCTACGAGCAGTACTTC. This codes for CASSFSGTGLTYEQYF. The chain recombines TRBV18 with TRBJ2-7; 9 bases are shared with TRBD1. Per the germline V gene, CDR1 is KGHSH and CDR2 is LQKENI. J gave up 2 bases and V 5 bases, and 10 bases lay outside the gene matches. The CDR3 length is 16 residues.

This chain connects TRBV2 to TRBJ1-2; tentative D call: TRBD1 (6 bases). Per the germline V gene, CDR1 is SNHLY and CDR2 is FYNNEI. V lost 5 bases, J lost 2 bases, and 9 bases lay in between. The CDR3 extends over 13 amino acids. CDR3 in amino acids: CASSPDRNYGYTF. CDR3 nucleotides: TGTGCCAGCAGTCCAGACAGGAACTATGGCTACACCTTC.

This clone was found a few times. The rearrangement links TRBV5-1 to TRBJ1-1, with 9 bases fitting TRBD1. CDR3 length equals 13 residues. Germline lookup yields CDR1 SGHRS and CDR2 YFSETQ. The ends lost 4 bases at V and 8 bases at J; junction bases unmatched: 6. CDR3 DNA sequence: TGCGCCAGCAGCGCGGGACAGGGAAAAGAAGCTTTCTTT. It yields the protein CASSAGQGKEAFF.

The rearrangement links TRBV6-1 to TRBJ1-2; TRBD1 is a possible D gene (6 bases). Germline V CDR1 and CDR2: MNHNS, SASEGT. V lost 6 bases and J 4 bases, leaving 12 bases between the germline ends. The CDR3 totals 13 residues. The CDR3 loop reads CASSRDTAYGYTF. As DNA, the CDR3 is TGTGCCAGCAGCCGGGACACTGCCTATGGCTACACCTTC.

The V call is TRBV9, the J call TRBJ2-1; D is possibly TRBD1 or TRBD2 (5 bases each). Trimming took 4 bases from V and 9 from J, leaving 17 bases between them. The CDR3 totals 14 residues. CDR1 SGDLS and CDR2 YYNGEE come from the germline V gene. The CDR3 spells CASSPREGRGEQFF. The CDR3 coding sequence is TGTGCCAGCAGCCCAAGAGAGGGAAGGGGTGAGCAGTTCTTC. Looking up the rest from reference TRBV9 and TRBJ2-1 gives the full variable domain: DSGVTQTPKHLITATGQRVTLRCSPRSGDLSVYWYQQSLDQGLQFLIQYYNGEERAKGNILERFSAQQFPDLHSELNLSSLELGDSALYFCASSPREGRGEQFFGPGTRLTVL.

The J gene is TRBJ2-5, the V gene TRBV7-2; D is possibly TRBD2 (5 bases). V gave up 2 bases and J gave up 4 bases, with 8 bases separating them. This CDR3 spans 13 amino acids. Germline CDR1 SGHTA, CDR2 FQGNSA. CDR3 region: CASSLNGGETQYF. The DNA for the CDR3 is TGTGCCAGCAGCTTAAATGGAGGAGAGACCCAGTACTTC.

This sequence joins TRBV6-5 and TRBJ2-1; 9 positions agree with TRBD2. The CDR3 covers 16 residues. Germline-derived CDR1 and CDR2 are MNHEY and SVGAGI. Trimming at V came to 2 bases and at J to 4 bases, leaving 6 bases not matched to a gene. The CDR3 loop reads CASSYRASGAYNEQFF. The CDR3, as DNA: TGTGCCAGCAGTTACAGGGCTAGCGGGGCGTACAATGAGCAGTTCTTC.

The chain links TRBV28 to TRBJ2-7, with D possibly TRBD2 on 5 matching bases. Trimming stripped 3 bases from V and 3 bases from J, with 6 bases between. CDR3 size: 12 residues. Germline CDR1 reads MDHEN; CDR2 reads SYDVKM. The CDR3 loop is CASSFGLYEQYF. DNA for the CDR3: TGTGCCAGCAGTTTCGGACTCTACGAGCAGTACTTC.

The J gene is TRBJ2-7, the V gene TRBV5-4; D may be TRBD2 (6 bases). CDR3 length: 15 amino acids. Germline V gives CDR1 SGHNT, CDR2 YYREEE (reference sequence). Trimming took off 3 bases at V and 1 base at J, with 14 bases between the two ends. Here the CDR3 reads CASSSGTYTSYEQYF. The CDR3 coding sequence is TGTGCCAGCAGCTCCGGGACTTACACATCCTACGAGCAGTACTTC.

The chain links TRBV14 to TRBJ2-3, with D possibly TRBD2 on 5 matching bases. From germline, CDR1 is SGHDN and CDR2 FVKESK. This CDR3 is built from 12 residues. The V end was cut by 1 base, the J end by 6 bases, with 5 bases between. This CDR3 reads CASSQGGDTQYF. The CDR3 DNA reads as TGTGCCAGCAGCCAAGGAGGGGATACGCAGTATTTT.

This chain joins TRBV4-2 and TRBJ2-7; D is undetermined. The V end was cut by 0 bases, the J end by 6 bases, with 9 bases between. The CDR3 totals 13 residues. Germline CDR1 is LGHNA and CDR2 is YNFKEQ. CDR3 sequence: CASSQETGSEQYF. DNA of the CDR3: TGTGCCAGCAGCCAAGAGACCGGGTCCGAGCAGTACTTC.

The chain's CDR3 is CASSSQSAGELFF. The CDR3 DNA sequence: TGTGCCAGCAGCTCCCAATCCGCCGGGGAGCTGTTTTTT. This chain links TRBV7-3 with TRBJ2-2; D remains unclear. CDR1 is SGHTA, CDR2 FQGTGA, per germline. V was cut by 4 bases and J by 6 bases, with 9 bases left in between. The CDR3 loop spans 13 amino acids.

This chain connects TRBV15 to TRBJ2-7; D uncertain. The V end was cut by 1 base, the J end by 5 bases, with 15 bases between. The CDR3 is 15 residues long. The germline gives CDR1 LNHNV, CDR2 YYDKDF (reference sequence). This CDR3 reads CATSRVYLVGNEQYF. The CDR3 region has the DNA TGTGCCACCAGCAGAGTGTACCTGGTCGGAAACGAGCAGTACTTC. Supplemented by reference TRBV15 and TRBJ2-7, the full variable domain reads DAMVIQNPRYQVTQFGKPVTLSCSQTLNHNVMYWYQQKSSQAPKLLFHYYDKDFNNEADTPDNFQSRRPNTSFCFLDIRSPGLGDTAMYLCATSRVYLVGNEQYFGPGTRLTVT.

The chain joins TRBV19 to TRBJ2-1; 10 bases agree with TRBD2. The germline V gene has CDR1 LNHDA and CDR2 SQIVND (reference sequence). The CDR3 has 14 residues. The J segment lost 7 bases and the V segment lost 3 bases, leaving 3 bases of the junction unmatched. The CDR3 spells CASSISGGANEQFF. CDR3 coding DNA: TGTGCCAGTAGTATCAGCGGGGGGGCAAATGAGCAGTTCTTC.

This clone was found once. The gene calls are TRBV28 and TRBJ1-2; D is ambiguous. V was cut by 2 bases and J by 8 bases, with 3 bases left in between. Germline V lookup: CDR1 MDHEN, CDR2 SYDVKM. This CDR3 comprises 10 residues. CDR3 loop: CASSLRGYTF. The CDR3 bases are TGTGCCAGCAGTTTAAGGGGCTACACCTTC.

This clone was counted between two and nine times. The CDR3 sequence: CASSPLLSEGDSEADTQYF. As DNA, the CDR3 is TGTGCCAGCAGTCCTCTCCTTTCAGAGGGGGACTCCGAGGCAGATACGCAGTATTTT. The chain employs TRBV4-2 and TRBJ2-3; D is perhaps TRBD1 or TRBD2 (6 bases each). The CDR3 extends over 19 amino acids. Germline V lookup: CDR1 LGHNA, CDR2 YNFKEQ. V was trimmed by 6 bases and J by 4 bases, leaving 29 bases between them.

This clone was observed a few times. The chain links TRBV6-4 to TRBJ1-5; tentative D call: TRBD1 (6 bases). This CDR3 is 17 amino acids long. Germline V gene sequence: CDR1 MRHNA, CDR2 SNTAGT. The V and J ends lost 3 bases and 2 bases respectively, with 17 bases between them. The CDR3 reads CASSEWGGAGGNQPQHF. CDR3 DNA: TGTGCCAGCAGTGAATGGGGGGGGGCCGGAGGCAATCAGCCCCAGCATTTT.

The rearrangement joins TRBV7-2 to TRBJ1-2, with 7 bases matching TRBD1. V gave up 2 bases and J gave up 0 bases; unmatched junction bases: 3. CDR1 is SGHTA and CDR2 is FQGNSA in the germline V gene. This CDR3 contains 15 residues. CDR3 coding DNA: TGTGCCAGCAGCTTAAACAGGGGAGCTAACTATGGCTACACCTTC. Translating it yields CASSLNRGANYGYTF.